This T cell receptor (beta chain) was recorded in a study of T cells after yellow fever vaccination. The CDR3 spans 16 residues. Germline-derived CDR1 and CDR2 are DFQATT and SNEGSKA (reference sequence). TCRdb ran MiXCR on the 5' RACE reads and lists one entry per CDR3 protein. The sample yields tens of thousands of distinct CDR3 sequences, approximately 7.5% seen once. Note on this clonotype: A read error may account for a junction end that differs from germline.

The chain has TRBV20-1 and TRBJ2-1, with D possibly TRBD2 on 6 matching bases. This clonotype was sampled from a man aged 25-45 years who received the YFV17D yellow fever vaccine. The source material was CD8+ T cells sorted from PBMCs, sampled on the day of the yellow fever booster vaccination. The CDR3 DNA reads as TGCTGTGCTAGAGATAAGGCGGGAAGCTCCTACAATGAGCAGTTCTTC. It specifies CCARDKAGSSYNEQFF.